Given below is one TCR beta chain in context. The sample originates from a study of blood T cell repertoires in COVID-19. Overall study: Nucleic acid was either cDNA or gDNA, and it came from T cells, B-cell-depleted T cells, or PBMCs.

Per the authors' pipeline: Estimated nucleated cell counts came from reference gene primer amplification. Sequencing used immunoSEQ multiplex PCR; TCRdb keeps in-frame clones, though not all of them. Clone size and V and J calls were adopted from that table, with D and trimming inferred from the DNA. The table records more than 100,000 clones, roughly 90% of them present only once. The CDR3 contains 16 residues. V shed 0 bases and J shed 1 base, with 13 bases lying between them. Germline CDR1 SGHRS, CDR2 YFSETQ. The chain links TRBV5-1 to TRBJ1-1; tentatively, D is TRBD1 (5 bases). The receptor comes from a man in his forties with acute or convalescent COVID-19. The sequenced sample was peripheral blood. Here the CDR3 reads CASSLEGGARNTEAFF. The CDR3 DNA reads as TGCGCCAGCAGCTTGGAGGGAGGGGCCAGGAACACTGAAGCTTTCTTT.